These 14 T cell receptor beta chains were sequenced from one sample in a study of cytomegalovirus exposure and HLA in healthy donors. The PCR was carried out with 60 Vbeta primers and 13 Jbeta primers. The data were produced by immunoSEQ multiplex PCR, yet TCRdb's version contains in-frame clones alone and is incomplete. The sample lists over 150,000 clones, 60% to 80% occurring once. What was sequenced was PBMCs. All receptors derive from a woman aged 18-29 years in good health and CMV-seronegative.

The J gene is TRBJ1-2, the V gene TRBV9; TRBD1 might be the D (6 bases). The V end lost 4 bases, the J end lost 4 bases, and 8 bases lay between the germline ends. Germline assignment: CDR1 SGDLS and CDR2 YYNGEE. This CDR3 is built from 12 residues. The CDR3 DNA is TGTGCCAGCAGCACGACAGGCTATGGCTACACCTTC. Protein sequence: CASSTTGYGYTF.

In DNA form, the CDR3 reads TGTGCCAGCAGTGTATACGGGACAGGACAAGAGACCCAGTACTTC. Translated: CASSVYGTGQETQYF. The rearrangement links TRBV27 to TRBJ2-5; 8 nucleotides line up with TRBD1. CDR3 length: 15 residues. V lost 5 bases and J lost 2; bases outside the gene matches: 7. Germline V CDR1 and CDR2: MNHEY, SMNVEV (reference sequence).

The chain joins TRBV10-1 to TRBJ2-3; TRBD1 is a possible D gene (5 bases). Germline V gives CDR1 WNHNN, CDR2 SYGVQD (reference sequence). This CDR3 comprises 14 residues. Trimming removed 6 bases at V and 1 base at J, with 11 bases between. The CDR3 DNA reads TGCGCCAGCAGCCTGGGGCCCGGCACAGATACGCAGTATTTT. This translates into CASSLGPGTDTQYF.

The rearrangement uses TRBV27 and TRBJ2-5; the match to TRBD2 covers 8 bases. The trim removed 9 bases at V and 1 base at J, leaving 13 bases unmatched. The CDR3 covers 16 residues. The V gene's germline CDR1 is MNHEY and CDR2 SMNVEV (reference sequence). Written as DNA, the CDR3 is TGTGCCAGTGCACCAATTAGCGGGGCTTTCCAAGAGACCCAGTACTTC. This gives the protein CASAPISGAFQETQYF.

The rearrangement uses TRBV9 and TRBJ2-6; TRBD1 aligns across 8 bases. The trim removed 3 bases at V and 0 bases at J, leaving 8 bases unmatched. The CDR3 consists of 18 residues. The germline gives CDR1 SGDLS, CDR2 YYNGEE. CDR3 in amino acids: CASSGVQGVYSGANVLTF. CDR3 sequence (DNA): TGTGCCAGCAGCGGCGTACAGGGGGTCTACTCTGGGGCCAACGTCCTGACTTTC.

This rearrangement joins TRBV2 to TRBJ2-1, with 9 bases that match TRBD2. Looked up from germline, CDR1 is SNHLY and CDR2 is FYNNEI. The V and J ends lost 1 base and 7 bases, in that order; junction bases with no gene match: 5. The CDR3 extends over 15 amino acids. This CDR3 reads CASSEGGAGGNEQFF. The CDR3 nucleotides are TGTGCCAGCAGTGAAGGCGGAGCGGGGGGTAATGAGCAGTTCTTC.

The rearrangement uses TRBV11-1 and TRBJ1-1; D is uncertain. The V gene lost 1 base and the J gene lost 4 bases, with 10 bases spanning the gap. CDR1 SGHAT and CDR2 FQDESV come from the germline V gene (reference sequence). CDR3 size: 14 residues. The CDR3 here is CASSLGRGGTEAFF. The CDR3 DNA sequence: TGTGCCAGCAGCTTAGGCCGGGGAGGCACTGAAGCTTTCTTT.

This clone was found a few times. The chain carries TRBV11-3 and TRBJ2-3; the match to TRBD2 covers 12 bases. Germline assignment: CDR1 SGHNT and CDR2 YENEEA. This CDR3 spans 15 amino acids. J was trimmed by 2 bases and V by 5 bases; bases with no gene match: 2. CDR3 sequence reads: CASSPSGRATDTQYF. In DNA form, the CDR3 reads TGTGCCAGCAGCCCTAGCGGGAGGGCCACAGATACGCAGTATTTT.

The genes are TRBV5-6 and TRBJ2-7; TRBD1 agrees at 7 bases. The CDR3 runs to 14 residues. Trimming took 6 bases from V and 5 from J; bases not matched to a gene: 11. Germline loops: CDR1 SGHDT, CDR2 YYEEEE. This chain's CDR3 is CASKMVQGTHEQYF. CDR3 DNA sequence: TGTGCCAGCAAAATGGTACAGGGGACGCACGAGCAGTACTTC.

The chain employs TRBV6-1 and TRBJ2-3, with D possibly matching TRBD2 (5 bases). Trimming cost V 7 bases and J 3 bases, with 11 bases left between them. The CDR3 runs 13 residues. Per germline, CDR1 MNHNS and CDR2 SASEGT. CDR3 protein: CASMRSGTDTQYF. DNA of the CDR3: TGTGCCAGCATGAGGAGCGGTACAGATACGCAGTATTTT.

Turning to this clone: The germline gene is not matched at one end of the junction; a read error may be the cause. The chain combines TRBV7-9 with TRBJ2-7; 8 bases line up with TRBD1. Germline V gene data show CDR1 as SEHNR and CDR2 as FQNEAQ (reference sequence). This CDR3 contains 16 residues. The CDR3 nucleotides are TGTTCCAGCAGCCGAGATCCCGGGACAGGTACCTACGAGCAGTACTTC. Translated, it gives CSSSRDPGTGTYEQYF.

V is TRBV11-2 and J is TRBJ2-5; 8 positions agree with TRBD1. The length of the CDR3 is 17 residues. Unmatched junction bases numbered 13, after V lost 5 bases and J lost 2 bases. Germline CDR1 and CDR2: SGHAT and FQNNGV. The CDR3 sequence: CASSPSPRTGSQETQYF. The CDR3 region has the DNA TGTGCCAGCAGCCCGTCCCCCCGGACAGGGTCTCAAGAGACCCAGTACTTC.

The CDR3: CASSWGQSQETQYF. The CDR3 coding sequence is TGCGCCAGCAGCTGGGGCCAGAGTCAAGAGACCCAGTACTTC. The chain joins TRBV5-1 to TRBJ2-5; TRBD1 might be the D (5 bases). This CDR3 has 14 amino acids. Deletions cut 3 bases from V and 2 bases from J, with 11 bases between. CDR1 SGHRS and CDR2 YFSETQ come from the germline V gene.

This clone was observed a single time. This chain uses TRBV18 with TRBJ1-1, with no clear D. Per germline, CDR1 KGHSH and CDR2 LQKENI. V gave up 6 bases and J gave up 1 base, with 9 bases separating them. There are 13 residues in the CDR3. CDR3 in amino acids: CASSPTGNTEAFF. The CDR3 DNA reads TGTGCCAGCTCTCCGACGGGGAACACTGAAGCTTTCTTT.